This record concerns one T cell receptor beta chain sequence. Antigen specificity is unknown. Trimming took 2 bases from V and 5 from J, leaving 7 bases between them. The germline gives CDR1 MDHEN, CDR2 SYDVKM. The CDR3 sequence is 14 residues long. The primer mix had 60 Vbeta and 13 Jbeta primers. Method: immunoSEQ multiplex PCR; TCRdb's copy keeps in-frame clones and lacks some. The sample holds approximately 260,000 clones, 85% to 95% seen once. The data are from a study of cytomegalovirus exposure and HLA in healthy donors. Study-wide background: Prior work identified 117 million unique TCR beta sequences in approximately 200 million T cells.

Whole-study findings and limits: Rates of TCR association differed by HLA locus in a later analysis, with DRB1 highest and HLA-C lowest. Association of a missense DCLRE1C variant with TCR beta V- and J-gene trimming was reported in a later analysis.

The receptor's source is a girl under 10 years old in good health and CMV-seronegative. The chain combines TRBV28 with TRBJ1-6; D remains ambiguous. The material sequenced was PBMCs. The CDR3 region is CASSLEADNSPLHF. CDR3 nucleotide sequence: TGTGCCAGCAGTTTAGAGGCAGATAATTCACCCCTCCACTTT.